Listed below are T cell receptor beta chains from one sample, sequenced in a study of T cell responses to AZD1222 COVID-19 vaccine. Produced via immunoSEQ multiplex PCR; TCRdb's table is partial and in-frame only. The table records about 130,000 clones, about 90% of them present only once. The material sequenced was peripheral blood, taken on day 0 of AZD1222 vaccination. The receptors stem from an adult in good health. The CDR3 runs from the conserved cysteine through the conserved F or W. Each record gives: clone size, V gene, D gene, J gene, CDR3 protein, CDR3 DNA. D genes are given only for firm matches. Size is omitted from some rows. Given values are once, few, many or a class for expanded clones.

size: few; V: TRBV7-9; D: TRBD2; J: TRBJ2-1; CDR3: CASSRASAGRALWNEQFF; DNA: TGTGCCAGCAGCCGGGCCTCAGCTGGGAGGGCCCTCTGGAATGAGCAGTTCTTC
size: .; V: TRBV6-2/TRBV6-3; D: .; J: TRBJ2-5; CDR3: CASSYAETQYF; DNA: TGTGCCAGCAGTTACGCCGAGACCCAGTACTTC
size: once; V: TRBV19; D: .; J: TRBJ2-1; CDR3: CASSKAVGNEQFF; DNA: TGTGCCAGTAGTAAGGCTGTGGGTAATGAGCAGTTCTTC
size: .; V: TRBV24-1; D: .; J: TRBJ2-1; CDR3: CATSDFSRDEQFF; DNA: TGTGCCACCAGTGATTTCTCCAGGGATGAGCAGTTCTTC
size: .; V: TRBV19; D: .; J: TRBJ2-5; CDR3: CASSRGEETQYF; DNA: TGTGCCAGTAGTAGAGGGGAAGAGACCCAGTACTTC
size: .; V: TRBV18; D: .; J: TRBJ2-1; CDR3: CASSPQKNEQFF; DNA: TGTGCCAGCTCACCTCAGAAAAATGAGCAGTTCTTC
size: .; V: TRBV7-9; D: .; J: TRBJ2-5; CDR3: CASSLINGGETQYF; DNA: TGTGCCAGCAGCTTAATCAACGGGGGAGAGACCCAGTACTTC
size: .; V: TRBV11-2; D: TRBD2; J: TRBJ2-7; CDR3: CASSRTSGSVYEQYF; DNA: TGTGCCAGCAGCCGGACTAGCGGGAGCGTCTACGAGCAGTACTTC
size: .; V: TRBV30; D: .; J: TRBJ1-1; CDR3: CAWIPRGTEAFF; DNA: TGTGCCTGGATCCCAAGGGGAACTGAAGCTTTCTTT
size: .; V: TRBV9; D: .; J: TRBJ2-3; CDR3: CASSVAGNSAGTQYF; DNA: TGTGCCAGCAGCGTAGCTGGGAATAGCGCGGGTACGCAGTATTTT
size: .; V: TRBV15; D: .; J: TRBJ1-5; CDR3: CATSRDRAGPGAQHF; DNA: TGTGCCACCAGCAGAGATCGTGCAGGCCCGGGAGCCCAGCATTTT
size: .; V: TRBV5-1; D: .; J: TRBJ2-3; CDR3: CASSLDGGAPTDTQYF; DNA: TGCGCCAGCAGCTTGGATGGGGGCGCCCCCACAGATACGCAGTATTTT
size: .; V: TRBV28; D: .; J: TRBJ1-5; CDR3: CASSQQGEPQHF; DNA: TGTGCCAGCAGTCAACAAGGGGAGCCCCAGCATTTT
size: .; V: TRBV3-1/TRBV3-2; D: .; J: TRBJ2-7; CDR3: CASSPQVNEQYF; DNA: TGTGCCAGCAGCCCACAGGTAAACGAGCAGTACTTC
size: .; V: TRBV5-1; D: TRBD2; J: TRBJ2-4; CDR3: CASSFDGGAKNIQYF; DNA: TGCGCCAGCAGCTTTGACGGGGGGGCCAAAAACATTCAGTACTTC
size: once; V: TRBV7-8; D: TRBD1; J: TRBJ1-5; CDR3: CASSLSRGSNQPQHF; DNA: TGTGCCAGCAGCTTAAGCAGGGGGAGCAATCAGCCCCAGCATTTT
size: .; V: TRBV3-1/TRBV3-2; D: .; J: TRBJ2-1; CDR3: CASSLVLANNEQFF; DNA: TGTGCCAGCAGCCTCGTCCTAGCGAACAATGAGCAGTTCTTC
size: .; V: TRBV27; D: .; J: TRBJ2-5; CDR3: CASSPRGLETQYF; DNA: TGTGCCAGCAGCCCTCGGGGGTTAGAGACCCAGTACTTC
size: .; V: TRBV7-2; D: .; J: TRBJ2-5; CDR3: CASSFSRGETQYF; DNA: TGTGCCAGCAGCTTCAGCCGGGGAGAGACCCAGTACTTC
size: .; V: TRBV5-1; D: TRBD1; J: TRBJ2-3; CDR3: CASADTGGTDTQYF; DNA: TGCGCCTCAGCAGATACAGGGGGCACAGATACGCAGTATTTT
size: .; V: TRBV11-3; D: TRBD2; J: TRBJ2-5; CDR3: CASSRRPGEGQETQYF; DNA: TGTGCCAGCAGCCGCCGACCGGGGGAGGGCCAAGAGACCCAGTACTTC
size: .; V: TRBV5-1; D: .; J: TRBJ1-4; CDR3: CASRKEDEKLFF; DNA: TGCGCCAGCCGGAAGGAGGATGAAAAACTGTTTTTT
size: .; V: TRBV3-1/TRBV3-2; D: .; J: TRBJ1-4; CDR3: CASSTEGPRGTEKLFF; DNA: TGTGCCAGCAGCACGGAGGGGCCGCGAGGAACTGAAAAACTGTTTTTT
size: .; V: TRBV27; D: .; J: TRBJ2-2; CDR3: CASSFDRGELFF; DNA: TGTGCCAGCAGTTTCGACCGCGGGGAGCTGTTTTTT
size: .; V: TRBV15; D: .; J: TRBJ1-1; CDR3: CATSGGRRGTEAFF; DNA: TGTGCCACCAGCGGGGGCCGTAGGGGCACTGAAGCTTTCTTT
size: few; V: TRBV5-6; D: TRBD2; J: TRBJ2-7; CDR3: CASSLVSTSGGTYEQYF; DNA: TGTGCCAGCAGCCTTGTCTCGACTAGCGGAGGAACCTACGAGCAGTACTTC
size: .; V: TRBV28; D: .; J: TRBJ2-4; CDR3: CASSFNYGQTEIAKNIQYF; DNA: TGTGCCAGCAGTTTTAATTACGGACAGACTGAAATAGCCAAAAACATTCAGTACTTC
size: once; V: TRBV11-3; D: .; J: TRBJ2-5; CDR3: CASAESGAGETQYF; DNA: TGTGCCAGCGCCGAGTCCGGGGCAGGGGAGACCCAGTACTTC
size: .; V: TRBV29-1; D: .; J: TRBJ2-7; CDR3: CSVELTRGSGEQYF; DNA: TGCAGCGTTGAATTGACTAGGGGTAGCGGCGAGCAGTACTTC
size: once; V: TRBV19; D: .; J: TRBJ1-5; CDR3: CASSSRGPGNQPQHF; DNA: TGTGCCAGTAGTTCCAGGGGCCCTGGCAATCAGCCCCAGCATTTT
size: .; V: TRBV19; D: .; J: TRBJ1-2; CDR3: CASSKRQTRNYGYTF; DNA: TGTGCCAGTAGTAAACGACAAACTCGGAACTATGGCTACACCTTC
size: .; V: TRBV7-3; D: .; J: TRBJ2-7; CDR3: CASSSALEGEQYF; DNA: TGTGCCAGCAGCTCCGCCCTCGAAGGGGAGCAGTACTTC
size: .; V: TRBV4-3; D: .; J: TRBJ2-7; CDR3: CASSQGPGASYEQYF; DNA: TGCGCCAGCAGCCAAGGACCGGGAGCCTCCTACGAGCAGTACTTC
size: .; V: TRBV12-3/TRBV12-4; D: TRBD2; J: TRBJ2-1; CDR3: CASIPAGHEQFF; DNA: TGTGCCAGCATCCCAGCGGGGCATGAGCAGTTCTTC
size: .; V: TRBV5-4; D: TRBD2; J: TRBJ2-1; CDR3: CASSLSGTNEQFF; DNA: TGTGCCAGCAGCTTGAGCGGGACCAATGAGCAGTTCTTC
size: .; V: TRBV9; D: .; J: TRBJ2-1; CDR3: CASSVGGNYNEQFF; DNA: TGTGCCAGCAGCGTAGGCGGGAATTACAATGAGCAGTTCTTC
size: once; V: TRBV27; D: TRBD1; J: TRBJ1-1; CDR3: CASSSGTGANTEAFF; DNA: TGTGCCAGCAGCTCCGGGACAGGGGCTAACACTGAAGCTTTCTTT
size: .; V: TRBV7-9; D: TRBD1; J: TRBJ2-7; CDR3: CASSSPLPGQGAFEQYF; DNA: TGTGCCAGCAGCTCACCCCTCCCGGGACAGGGGGCCTTTGAGCAGTACTTC
size: .; V: TRBV21-1; D: .; J: TRBJ1-1; CDR3: CASSKEGFGNTEAFF; DNA: TGTGCCAGCAGCAAAGAGGGTTTTGGGAACACTGAAGCTTTCTTT
size: few; V: TRBV7-8; D: TRBD1; J: TRBJ1-4; CDR3: CASRRDRLNEKLFF; DNA: TGTGCCAGCAGACGGGACAGACTTAATGAAAAACTGTTTTTT
size: once; V: TRBV30; D: TRBD1; J: TRBJ1-5; CDR3: CAWRGGTGGGKSNQPQHF; DNA: TGTGCCTGGAGGGGCGGGACAGGGGGCGGCAAAAGCAATCAGCCCCAGCATTTT
size: .; V: TRBV5-4; D: .; J: TRBJ2-7; CDR3: CASSLGAGASYEQYF; DNA: TGTGCCAGCAGCTTGGGGGCCGGGGCTTCCTACGAGCAGTACTTC